Following are 32 T cell receptor beta chains from one sample sequenced in a study of blood T cell repertoires in COVID-19. Using immunoSEQ multiplex PCR, the repertoire was profiled, and TCRdb retains in-frame clones only, with some absent. The sample has about 53,000 clones; approximately 82% are singletons. The sample taken for sequencing was peripheral blood. All receptors derive from a human donor in a cohort sampled during active COVID-19.

This chain joins TRBV5-4 and TRBJ2-3; D is perhaps TRBD1 (6 bases). CDR1 is SGHNT and CDR2 is YYREEE in the germline V gene (reference sequence). Trimming cost V 4 bases and J 4 bases, with 16 bases left between them. The CDR3 runs to 15 residues. The CDR3 is CASSPPGASADTQYF. As DNA, the CDR3 is TGTGCCAGCAGCCCACCAGGGGCGAGCGCAGATACGCAGTATTTT.

The genes are TRBV11-2 and TRBJ2-2, with a tentative D call TRBD1 (5 bases). The CDR3 covers 15 residues. The germline CDR1 and CDR2 sequences are SGHAT and FQNNGV. V dropped 1 base and J dropped 2 bases, with 8 bases sitting between them. DNA of the CDR3: TGTGCCAGCAGCTTAGTGACAGACAACACCGGGGAGCTGTTTTTT. Residues: CASSLVTDNTGELFF.

This clone occurred a few times. This chain connects TRBV2 to TRBJ1-4; D gene ambiguous. The CDR3 runs 14 residues. Trimming cost V 7 bases and J 8 bases, with 17 bases left between them. Germline V lookup: CDR1 SNHLY, CDR2 FYNNEI. CDR3 in DNA: TGTGCCAGCAATCAGGCAGCGGCGGGGGAAAAACTGTTTTTT. Its protein product is CASNQAAAGEKLFF.

This chain connects TRBV11-2 to TRBJ2-6; D not certain. The V gene's germline CDR1 is SGHAT and CDR2 FQNNGV. CDR3 length equals 15 residues. V was pared by 4 bases and J by 4 bases, with 11 bases between. CDR3 sequence reads: CASSSPEQGANVLTF. CDR3 nucleotides: TGTGCCAGCAGCTCCCCTGAGCAAGGGGCCAACGTCCTGACTTTC.

The V call is TRBV30, the J call TRBJ1-1, with 7 bases identical to TRBD1. The CDR3 runs to 18 residues. CDR1 is GTSNPN and CDR2 is SVGIG in the germline V gene (reference sequence). V gave up 4 bases and J gave up 5 bases; unmatched junction bases: 22. CDR3 DNA: TGTGCCTGGACCCCCGGAGTGTACCAGACAGGGCGGAGGACTGAAGCTTTCTTT. Protein product: CAWTPGVYQTGRRTEAFF.

The CDR3 DNA reads as TGTGCCAGCAGCCTTGCCGGGACTCTAGCCAAAAACATTCAGTACTTC. Translation gives CASSLAGTLAKNIQYF. The chain couples TRBV5-4 to TRBJ2-4; tentative D call: TRBD2 (6 bases). The germline CDR1 and CDR2 sequences are SGHNT and YYREEE (reference sequence). The CDR3 totals 16 residues. The V gene lost 4 bases and the J gene lost 0 bases, with 14 bases spanning the gap.

With respect to this clone: An end of the junction does not agree with germline; a read error may underlie this. This chain connects TRBV27 to TRBJ1-5; D is perhaps TRBD1 (6 bases). The CDR3 extends over 15 amino acids. The germline gives CDR1 MNHEY, CDR2 SMNVEV (reference sequence). The CDR3 loop reads CASRRGVGGNQPQHF. The CDR3 DNA sequence: TGTGCCAGCAGACGGGGGGTGGGGGGCAACCAGCCCCAGCATTTT.

The V call is TRBV24-1, the J call TRBJ2-7, with D perhaps TRBD1 (6 bases). In germline, CDR1 is KGHDR, CDR2 SFDVKD. The V end was cut by 9 bases, the J end by 2 bases, with 22 bases between. The length of the CDR3 is 16 residues. CDR3 nucleotide sequence: TGTGCCACCCCTCCGAGACAGGACTTACCTCCCTACGAGCAGTACTTC. Protein sequence: CATPPRQDLPPYEQYF.

The chain has TRBV6-5 and TRBJ2-1; 9 bases are shared with TRBD2. The germline V gene has CDR1 MNHEY and CDR2 SVGAGI. J gave up 7 bases and V 0 bases, and 4 bases lay outside the gene matches. There are 15 residues in the CDR3. CDR3 protein: CASSYSSGGVNEQFF. DNA for the CDR3: TGTGCCAGCAGTTACTCTAGCGGGGGAGTTAATGAGCAGTTCTTC.

The rearrangement uses TRBV24-1 and TRBJ1-1; the D is unclear. The CDR3 spans 14 residues. Germline V gene lookup returns CDR1 KGHDR and CDR2 SFDVKD. Trimming shortened V by 3 bases and J by 5 bases, and 12 bases separated the two germline ends. As DNA, the CDR3 is TGTGCCACCAGTGATCCATCCGACACAACTGAAGCTTTCTTT. The encoded protein is CATSDPSDTTEAFF.

J is TRBJ2-7 and V is TRBV7-3; 8 positions match TRBD2. The CDR3 runs 13 residues. The germline gives CDR1 SGHTA, CDR2 FQGTGA. Germline trimming cut 1 base from V and 7 bases from J; bases unmatched to any gene: 3. The CDR3 is CASSLKPGGEQYF. CDR3 sequence (DNA): TGTGCCAGCAGCTTAAAACCGGGAGGGGAGCAGTACTTC.

This clone was seen only a few times. This sequence joins TRBV3-1 (or the pseudogene TRBV3-2) and TRBJ2-3; D gene uncertain. Trimming pared 0 bases from V and 11 bases from J, leaving 9 bases between. Germline CDR1 is LGHDT and CDR2 is YNNKEL (reference sequence). CDR3 length: 12 amino acids. The CDR3 coding sequence is TGTGCCAGCAGCCAAGATAGTGTAGAGCAGTATTTT. Translated, it gives CASSQDSVEQYF.

The V and J genes are TRBV7-2 and TRBJ2-2, with a weak D call TRBD2 (5 bases). CDR3 length: 14 residues. Trimming shortened V by 2 bases and J by 6 bases, and 10 bases separated the two germline ends. Germline CDR1 SGHTA, CDR2 FQGNSA. The CDR3 coding sequence is TGTGCCAGCAGCTTACTAGCCGGGGCCGGGGAGCTGTTTTTT. It specifies CASSLLAGAGELFF.

This clone was detected ten times or more. This chain links TRBV5-1 with TRBJ2-1; D is uncertain. The CDR3 has 13 residues. The germline gives CDR1 SGHRS, CDR2 YFSETQ. Trimming left V 1 base short and J 4 bases short, with 6 bases between. CDR3 loop: CASSLTPYNEQFF. Written as DNA, the CDR3 is TGCGCCAGCAGCTTGACACCATACAATGAGCAGTTCTTC.

The rearrangement links TRBV29-1 to TRBJ1-2; TRBD1 matches at 9 bases. After removal of 4 bases from V and 2 bases from J, the junction contained 8 bases not matched to a gene. The CDR3 is 15 amino acids. CDR1 is SQVTM, CDR2 ANQGSEA, per germline. The CDR3 sequence is CSVGGTGSLNYGYTF. CDR3 bases: TGCAGCGTTGGGGGGACAGGGTCCTTAAACTATGGCTACACCTTC.

The rearrangement joins TRBV5-7 to TRBJ1-2; weak D call: TRBD1 (6 bases). TRBV5-7 is an ORF, and what it does is uncertain. V lost 4 bases and J 2 bases, leaving 15 bases between the germline ends. This CDR3 comprises 15 residues. The CDR3 region is CASSRTGTCNYGYTF. In DNA, the CDR3 is TGTGCCAGCAGCAGGACCGGGACATGCAACTATGGCTACACCTTC.

V is TRBV3-1 (or the pseudogene TRBV3-2) and J is TRBJ2-5; 14 bases align to TRBD2. CDR1 is LGHDT and CDR2 is YNNKEL in the germline V gene (reference sequence). After removal of 3 bases from V and 2 bases from J, the junction contained 5 bases not matched to a gene. CDR3 size: 17 residues. The CDR3 region has the DNA TGTGCCAGCAGCCAGGCCCGACTAGCGGGGGGGCAAGAGACCCAGTACTTC. It codes for CASSQARLAGGQETQYF.

The V gene is TRBV7-2, the J gene TRBJ1-2; tentatively, D is TRBD1 (5 bases). There are 14 residues in the CDR3. With 5 bases removed from V and 6 bases from J, the gap between germline ends came to 16 bases. Germline assignment: CDR1 SGHTA and CDR2 FQGNSA. The CDR3 loop reads CASSPRAGMDGYTF. DNA for the CDR3: TGTGCCAGCAGCCCCCGGGCAGGGATGGATGGCTACACCTTC.

This chain links TRBV7-6 with TRBJ2-7; possibly TRBD2 for D (5 bases). The V end was cut by 2 bases, the J end by 1 base, with 9 bases between. Germline V CDR1 and CDR2: SGHVS, FNYEAQ. The CDR3 extends over 14 amino acids. CDR3 loop: CASSLYEGSYEQYF. The CDR3 nucleotides are TGTGCCAGCAGCTTATATGAGGGATCCTACGAGCAGTACTTC.

V gene TRBV24-1 combines with J gene TRBJ2-5; TRBD2 is a possible D gene (6 bases). V lost 9 bases and J 5 bases, leaving 12 bases between the germline ends. The CDR3 sequence is 12 residues long. Germline CDR1 is KGHDR and CDR2 is SFDVKD. The CDR3 spells CATGGNWETQYF. DNA of the CDR3: TGTGCCACCGGGGGGAATTGGGAGACCCAGTACTTC.

The J gene is TRBJ1-5, the V gene TRBV2; tentatively, D is TRBD1 (6 bases). The CDR3 loop spans 13 amino acids. V was cut by 6 bases and J by 3 bases, with 9 bases left in between. Per germline, CDR1 SNHLY and CDR2 FYNNEI. CDR3 protein: CASRGGVNQPQHF. The CDR3 region has the DNA TGTGCCAGCAGAGGGGGGGTCAATCAGCCCCAGCATTTT.

The genes are TRBV5-5 and TRBJ2-7; a weak D match, TRBD1 (6 bases). Trimming pared 0 bases from V and 4 bases from J, leaving 11 bases between. This CDR3 has 14 amino acids. CDR1 is SGHKS, CDR2 YYEKEE, per germline (reference sequence). CDR3 protein: CASSLGSGEYEQYF. CDR3 nucleotide sequence: TGTGCCAGCAGCTTGGGCTCAGGGGAATACGAGCAGTACTTC.

This clone rates as large. The chain uses TRBV23-1 and TRBJ2-1; 12 positions match TRBD2. TRBV23-1 is placed among ORFs of uncertain function. V gave up 0 bases and J gave up 9 bases; unmatched junction bases: 15. The CDR3 length is 19 residues. The CDR3 nucleotides are TGCGCCAGCAGTCAATCGACAGGCCCCGCTAGCGGGAGGGTGACTGAGCAGTTCTTC. Its protein is CASSQSTGPASGRVTEQFF.

This clone was recorded only once. Germline is not matched at one junction end, which may reflect a read error. The V and J genes are TRBV7-7 and TRBJ1-6, with D hard to call. The CDR3 runs to 15 residues. Germline CDR1 SSHAT, CDR2 FNYEAQ (reference sequence). The CDR3 nucleotides read TGTGCTAGCAGCTTAGCGCTAACTTTCTATTCACCCCTCCACTTT. Encoded protein: CASSLALTFYSPLHF.

This clone was seen only a few times. The CDR3: CASSLAGTGDGYTF. The CDR3, as DNA: TGTGCCAGCAGCTTGGCCGGGACAGGGGATGGCTACACCTTC. The chain employs TRBV5-6 and TRBJ1-2; 10 positions agree with TRBD1. With V trimmed by 0 bases and J by 6 bases, 2 bases remained unmatched. Germline CDR1 and CDR2: SGHDT and YYEEEE. The CDR3 has 14 amino acids.

J is TRBJ2-2 and V is TRBV7-3; 9 bases map to TRBD2. The CDR3 sequence is 19 residues long. The germline V gene has CDR1 SGHTA and CDR2 FQGTGA. After removal of 2 bases from V and 0 bases from J, the junction contained 10 bases not matched to a gene. The CDR3 region is CASSLRSSGAYANTGELFF. The CDR3 bases are TGTGCCAGCAGCTTACGATCTAGCGGGGCTTACGCGAACACCGGGGAGCTGTTTTTT.

The V call is TRBV7-9, the J call TRBJ2-3; unclear D gene. CDR1 and CDR2 from the germline V gene are SEHNR and FQNEAQ (reference sequence). The CDR3 is 12 residues long. V lost 8 bases and J 5 bases, leaving 11 bases between the germline ends. The CDR3 region has the DNA TGTGCCAGCGGGCCGTCGCGAGATACGCAGTATTTT. It encodes CASGPSRDTQYF.

The rearrangement uses TRBV7-5 and TRBJ2-1; TRBD2 reflects the table's D call only, with no check against the DNA. TRBV7-5 is labeled a pseudogene. The CDR3 runs 14 residues. The CDR3 region is CARTRLAGYNEQFF. The CDR3 nucleotides are TGTGCCAGAACTAGACTAGCGGGTTACAATGAGCAGTTCTTC.

The chain carries TRBV7-9 and TRBJ1-4, with TRBD1 identical over 11 bases. The trim removed 4 bases at V and 0 bases at J, leaving 4 bases unmatched. The CDR3 sequence is 17 residues long. The germline gives CDR1 SEHNR, CDR2 FQNEAQ (reference sequence). CDR3 loop: CASSWTGGVSTNEKLFF. CDR3 bases: TGTGCCAGCAGCTGGACAGGGGGCGTCTCAACTAATGAAAAACTGTTTTTT.

This rearrangement joins TRBV11-2 to TRBJ2-2, with TRBD2 matching 7 bases. The germline V gene encodes CDR1 SGHAT and CDR2 FQNNGV. V shed 5 bases, J shed 6 bases, and the junction held 9 bases outside the gene matches. The CDR3 has 15 residues. This CDR3 is CASSTRDYEAGELFF. The CDR3 DNA follows: TGTGCCAGCAGCACCCGGGACTATGAGGCCGGGGAGCTGTTTTTT.

This sequence joins TRBV3-1 (or the pseudogene TRBV3-2) and TRBJ2-5; 10 nucleotides match TRBD1. The V segment lost 5 bases and the J segment 5 bases; nucleotides outside the gene matches: 8. Germline values: CDR1 LGHDT, CDR2 YNNKEL (reference sequence). There are 15 residues in the CDR3. CDR3 DNA: TGTGCCAGCAGCGGACTCGGACAGGGGGTCGAGACCCAGTACTTC. This codes for CASSGLGQGVETQYF.

This clone was recorded only once. The chain recombines TRBV7-2 with TRBJ1-1, with TRBD1 matching over 9 bases. The CDR3 is 14 residues long. CDR1 SGHTA and CDR2 FQGNSA come from the germline V gene. After removal of 3 bases from V and 5 bases from J, the junction contained 4 bases not matched to a gene. The CDR3 DNA reads TGTGCCAGCAGCTTGACAGGGGGGAGGACTGAAGCTTTCTTT. This sequence encodes CASSLTGGRTEAFF. The variable domain in full, completed from reference TRBV7-2 and TRBJ1-1, reads GAGVSQSPSNKVTEKGKDVELRCDPISGHTALYWYRQSLGQGLEFLIYFQGNSAPDKSGLPSDRFSAERTGGSVSTLTIQRTQQEDSAVYLCASSLTGGRTEAFFGQGTRLTVV.